This TCR beta chain stems from a study of blood T cell repertoires in COVID-19. Study-level information: Donors in the United States, Italy and Spain gave samples during acute or convalescent COVID-19. PBMCs, B-cell-depleted T cells, or T cells provided the cDNA or gDNA that made up the material.

In the original workflow: The authors estimated nucleated cell counts from reference gene primer amplification. Using immunoSEQ multiplex PCR, the repertoire was profiled, and TCRdb retains in-frame clones only, with some absent. From that table come the V and J calls and clone size; the DNA was used to work out D and trimming. This sample has roughly 700,000 clones, with 75% to 90% found just once. The CDR3 is made up of 17 amino acids. Trimming took 4 bases from V and 0 from J, leaving 15 bases between them. Germline V gives CDR1 MGHRA, CDR2 YSYEKL. This chain joins TRBV4-1 and TRBJ1-4; D ambiguous. The sample consisted of peripheral blood. The clonotype comes from a woman under 30 with acute or convalescent COVID-19. The CDR3, as DNA: TGCGCCAGCAGCCGGAGGGTTAACCTTGCAACTAATGAAAAACTGTTTTTT. This sequence encodes CASSRRVNLATNEKLFF.